Listed below are T cell receptor beta chains from one sample, sequenced in a study of cytomegalovirus exposure and HLA in healthy donors. Sequencing was performed with immunoSEQ multiplex PCR; in TCRdb, only in-frame clones are kept and a portion is missing. This sample yields around 270,000 clones, of which roughly 80% are seen a single time; about 0.28% belongs to the top ten. The specimen was PBMCs. The receptors were sampled from a girl aged 2 to 9 in good health and CMV-seronegative. Both conserved end residues are trimmed from each CDR3.

13	TRBV27	TRBJ2-1	ASSWTSGSRNEQF
12	TRBV5-1	TRBJ2-5	ASSLYPSGMNPY
10	TRBV5-1	TRBJ1-2	ASSFSGVGYT
12	TRBV15	TRBJ1-5	AISQGSSNQPQH
12	TRBV6-5	TRBJ1-2	ASWGGPEVYGYT
13	TRBV7-6	TRBJ2-2	ASSSGGPDTGELF
12	TRBV29-1	TRBJ2-7	SVVGPGALYEQY
12	TRBV9	TRBJ2-5	ASSSTGIGETQY
12	TRBV5-1	TRBJ1-1	ASSLRQGETEAF
13	TRBV7-9	TRBJ1-1	ASSTTTVTNTEAF
15	TRBV5-8	TRBJ1-6	ASSLMDRADDNSPLH
13	TRBV2	TRBJ2-1	ASSNGGSSYNEQF
12	TRBV18	TRBJ1-5	ASSPTGEGQPQH
13	TRBV2	TRBJ2-7	ASMKLGQGAYEQY
13	TRBV5-1	TRBJ1-1	ASSLGGGTGTEAF
12	TRBV5-1	TRBJ2-7	ATGTGDKGNEQY
13	TRBV19	TRBJ1-1	ASSIYRRTGGEAF
15	TRBV18	TRBJ2-3	ASSPTTIAGAPDTQY
13	TRBV12-5	TRBJ2-1	ASGFRDRGFNEQF
13	TRBV28	TRBJ2-5	ASSPITGNQETQY
14	TRBV7-2	TRBJ1-2	ASSLRGGQGDYGYT
13	TRBV7-2	TRBJ2-1	ASSLLTGGYNEQF
14	TRBV27	TRBJ2-1	ASSPLAGGTYNEQF
11	TRBV30	TRBJ1-1	AWVTGHIAEAF
12	TRBV2	TRBJ2-3	ASNLAGGTDTQY
17	TRBV9	TRBJ2-2	ASSVRKYRTGEAAGELF
13	TRBV28	TRBJ2-3	ASRGGWGQPDTQY
14	TRBV9	TRBJ2-1	ASSGGLGGSYNEQF
9	TRBV6-5	TRBJ1-1	ASRAGTEAF
11	TRBV27	TRBJ2-1	ASLRASGDEQF
13	TRBV10-2	TRBJ1-4	ASSGQITTNEKLF
17	TRBV7-2	TRBJ2-7	ASSLYMAGGTFSAGEQY
10	TRBV6-1	TRBJ1-2	ASTGSAVGYT